This T cell receptor (beta chain) came from a study of blood T cell repertoires in COVID-19. The wider study: Sites in the United States, Italy and Spain provided acute and convalescent COVID-19 samples. From T cells, B-cell-depleted T cells, or PBMCs came the material, which was cDNA or gDNA.

Germline V gene sequence: CDR1 WNHNN, CDR2 SYGVQD (reference sequence). V was pared by 0 bases and J by 0 bases, with 8 bases between. The CDR3 has 15 residues. Per the study methods: Cell counts per sample came from amplifying reference gene primers. Clones were read by immunoSEQ multiplex PCR, and TCRdb kept only the in-frame ones, dropping some. V, J and clone size derive from that table, while D and trimming were established from the DNA sequence. The profile shows about 160,000 clones, about 92% of them singletons. The chain has TRBV10-1 and TRBJ1-1; D not resolved. The origin of this receptor is a man between 60 and 75 years old with active or convalescent COVID-19. Sequencing was done on a sample of peripheral blood. DNA of the CDR3: TGCGCCAGCAGTGAGTCGAATCTACTGAACACTGAAGCTTTCTTT. This sequence encodes CASSESNLLNTEAFF.